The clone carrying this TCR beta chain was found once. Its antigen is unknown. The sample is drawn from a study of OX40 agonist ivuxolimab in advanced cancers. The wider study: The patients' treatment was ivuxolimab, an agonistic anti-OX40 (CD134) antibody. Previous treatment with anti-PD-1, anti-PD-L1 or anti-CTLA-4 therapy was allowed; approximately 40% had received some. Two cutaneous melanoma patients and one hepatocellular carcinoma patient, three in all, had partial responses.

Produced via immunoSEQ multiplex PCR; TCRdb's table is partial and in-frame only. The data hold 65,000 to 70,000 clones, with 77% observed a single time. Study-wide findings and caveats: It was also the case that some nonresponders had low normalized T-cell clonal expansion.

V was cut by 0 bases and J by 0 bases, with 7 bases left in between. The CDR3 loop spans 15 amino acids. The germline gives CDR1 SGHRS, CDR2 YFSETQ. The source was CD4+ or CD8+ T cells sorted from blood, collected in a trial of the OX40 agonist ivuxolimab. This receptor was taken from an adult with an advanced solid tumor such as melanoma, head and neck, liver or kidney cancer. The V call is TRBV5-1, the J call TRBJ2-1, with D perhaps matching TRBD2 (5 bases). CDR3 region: CASSLGRISYNEQFF. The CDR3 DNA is TGCGCCAGCAGCTTGGGGAGGATCTCCTACAATGAGCAGTTCTTC.